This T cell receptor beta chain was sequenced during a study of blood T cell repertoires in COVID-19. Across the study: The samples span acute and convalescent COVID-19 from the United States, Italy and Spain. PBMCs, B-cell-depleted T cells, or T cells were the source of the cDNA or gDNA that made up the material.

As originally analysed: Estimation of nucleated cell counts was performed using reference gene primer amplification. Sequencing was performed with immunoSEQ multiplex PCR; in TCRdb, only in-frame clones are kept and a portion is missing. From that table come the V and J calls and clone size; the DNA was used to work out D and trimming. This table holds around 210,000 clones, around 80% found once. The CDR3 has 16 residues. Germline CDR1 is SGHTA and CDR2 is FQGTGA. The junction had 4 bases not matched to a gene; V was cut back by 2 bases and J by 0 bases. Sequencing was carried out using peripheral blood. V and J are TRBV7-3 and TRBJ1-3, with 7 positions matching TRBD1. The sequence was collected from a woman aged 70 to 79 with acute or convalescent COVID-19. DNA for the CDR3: TGTGCCAGCAGCTTAGGACAGGCGACCTCTGGAAACACCATATATTTT. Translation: CASSLGQATSGNTIYF. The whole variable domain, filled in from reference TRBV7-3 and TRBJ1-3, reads GAGVSQTPSNKVTEKGKYVELRCDPISGHTALYWYRQSLGQGPEFLIYFQGTGAADDSGLPNDRFFAVRPEGSVSTLKIQRTERGDSAVYLCASSLGQATSGNTIYFGEGSWLTVV.